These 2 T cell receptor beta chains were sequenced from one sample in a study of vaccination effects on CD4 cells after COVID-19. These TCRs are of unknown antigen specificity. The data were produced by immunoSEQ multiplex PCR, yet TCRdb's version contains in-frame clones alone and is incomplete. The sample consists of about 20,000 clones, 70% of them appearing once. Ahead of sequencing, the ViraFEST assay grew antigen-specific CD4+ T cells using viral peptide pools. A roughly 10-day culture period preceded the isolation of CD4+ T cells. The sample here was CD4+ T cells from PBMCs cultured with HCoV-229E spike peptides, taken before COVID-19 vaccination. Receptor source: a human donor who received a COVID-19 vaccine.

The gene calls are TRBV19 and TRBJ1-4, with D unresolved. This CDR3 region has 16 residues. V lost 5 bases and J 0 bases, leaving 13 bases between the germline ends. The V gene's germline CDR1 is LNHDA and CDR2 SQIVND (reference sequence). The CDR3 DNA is TGTGCCAGTAGTGAATACACTGTGACAACTAATGAAAAACTGTTTTTT. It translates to CASSEYTVTTNEKLFF.

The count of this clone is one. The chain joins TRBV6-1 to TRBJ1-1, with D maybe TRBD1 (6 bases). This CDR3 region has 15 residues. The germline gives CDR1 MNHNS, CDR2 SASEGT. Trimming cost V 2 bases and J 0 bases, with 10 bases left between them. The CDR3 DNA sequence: TGTGCCAGCAGTGAACAAGGGGGAATGAACACTGAAGCTTTCTTT. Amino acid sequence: CASSEQGGMNTEAFF.